This is a list of T cell receptor beta chains from one sample in a study of T-cell reconstitution after alpha-beta-depleted transplantation in children. Using its own MiXCR run on the PCR reads, TCRdb lists one record per CDR3 protein. Seen here are about 250,000 distinct CDR3 sequences, roughly a quarter observed once, and the top ten hold roughly 5%. This specimen was PBMCs, mostly from graft donor cells, taken 360 days after TCRalphabeta/CD19-depleted stem cell transplant. These receptor sequences come from a female patient between 2 and 15 years old who had a stem cell transplant for congenital amegakaryocytic thrombocytopenia, so the T cells may come from the graft donor. CDR3s include the opening cysteine and the closing phenylalanine or tryptophan. The size of a clone is reported for some rows only, either as once, few or many, or as a class for expanded clones.

CASSLVGPLRGGPAYEQYF,.,TRBV28,TRBJ2-7
CASSFGPTGALTIYEQYF,.,TRBV27,TRBJ2-7
CASSAGTGINEKLFF,.,TRBV2,TRBJ1-4
CASTGREELTGELFF,few,TRBV5-1,TRBJ2-2
CASSPGRAWNTIYF,few,TRBV28,TRBJ1-3
CASMGDEQFF,many,TRBV25-1,TRBJ2-1
CASRDRGGTDTQYF,.,TRBV2,TRBJ2-3
CSVIGWTTGELFF,.,TRBV20-1,TRBJ2-2
CASSWGHEQYF,.,TRBV7-9,TRBJ2-7
CASSLQGLGLYEEYF,once,TRBV5-1,TRBJ2-7
CASSFESVNTEAFF,.,TRBV28,TRBJ1-1
CASSLWTSGGWGTDTQYF,few,TRBV12-3/TRBV12-4,TRBJ2-3
CATSDILAGDIREQFF,.,TRBV24-1,TRBJ2-1
CASSPTSGGEQFF,few,TRBV18,TRBJ2-1
CASSLGIVRGPIQETQYF,few,TRBV11-2,TRBJ2-5
CATSRGEGTEAFF,few,TRBV15,TRBJ1-1
CASSLEGISYEQYF,many,TRBV12-3/TRBV12-4,TRBJ2-7
CASSQVSHRYYEQYF,.,TRBV14,TRBJ2-7
CASSSAPAGATDEQFF,.,TRBV11-2,TRBJ2-1
CASSSQYEQYF,.,TRBV6-2/TRBV6-3,TRBJ2-7
CSASQETQYF,many,TRBV20-1,TRBJ2-5
CASSLTQGGVLTF,.,TRBV7-6,TRBJ2-6
CASSSARRGLSGSYEQYF,few,TRBV5-1,TRBJ2-7
CASSSRTADTQYF,few,TRBV7-6,TRBJ2-3
CASSQQETQYF,many,TRBV12-3/TRBV12-4,TRBJ2-5
CASSPWPDGEKLFF,few,TRBV7-2,TRBJ1-4
CASSRETMGGANVLTF,few,TRBV12-3/TRBV12-4,TRBJ2-6
CATLGAQETQYF,few,TRBV15,TRBJ2-5
CSVEVAGWQETQYF,.,TRBV29-1,TRBJ2-5
CASSFDRGNTEAFF,.,TRBV12-3/TRBV12-4,TRBJ1-1
CASSTGDRGGDTQYF,few,TRBV5-1,TRBJ2-3
CASSVGQAQETQYF,.,TRBV5-1,TRBJ2-5
CASSLVRWSSGNPSYNEQFF,few,TRBV11-2,TRBJ2-1
CSASGQTLYEQYF,many,TRBV20-1,TRBJ2-7
CSASRAALGDTQYF,few,TRBV20-1,TRBJ2-3
CSAPTSGGHYNEQFF,.,TRBV20-1,TRBJ2-1
CASSPSGERSYEQYF,many,TRBV4-1,TRBJ2-7
CASSLVPGRGTDTQYF,.,TRBV5-1,TRBJ2-3
CASTLTPIYEKLFF,few,TRBV7-8,TRBJ1-4
CSAGDRGRDQPQHF,.,TRBV20-1,TRBJ1-5
CSVGGRKISHETQYF,.,TRBV29-1,TRBJ2-5
CASSFKGWSEAFF,few,TRBV27,TRBJ1-1
CASRRRQGQETQYF,.,TRBV10-2,TRBJ2-5
CSVERGQGVGEQFF,many,TRBV29-1,TRBJ2-1
CASSLRGRSEKLFF,few,TRBV12-3/TRBV12-4,TRBJ1-4
CSAPLLWGTKSSYEQFF,.,TRBV20-1,TRBJ2-1
CASSVGQGSSYEQYF,.,TRBV2,TRBJ2-7
CSGLSRSRGKTQYF,.,TRBV20-1,TRBJ2-5
CASSEVPGGDETQYF,.,TRBV6-1,TRBJ2-5
CASSSEAGTEAFF,many,TRBV12-3/TRBV12-4,TRBJ1-1